Reported below is one T cell receptor beta chain. As handled by the study authors: Amplification of reference gene primers provided the estimated nucleated cell counts. The repertoire was sequenced with immunoSEQ multiplex PCR; TCRdb's copy has only in-frame clones and lacks some. From that table come the V and J calls and clone size; the DNA was used to work out D and trimming. Among 300,000 to 350,000 clones listed, around 90% were seen once. J was trimmed by 8 bases and V by 3 bases; bases with no gene match: 3. The CDR3 covers 13 residues. CDR1 is SGHAT, CDR2 FQNNGV, per germline. These data originate in a study of blood T cell repertoires in COVID-19. Study at large: Acute and convalescent COVID-19 samples came from the United States, Italy and Spain. Sources were T cells, B-cell-depleted T cells, or PBMCs; the material itself was cDNA or gDNA.

Participants were placed into cohorts based on the clinical history they reported. The clonotype was recovered from a woman aged 18-29 years with acute COVID-19. Sequencing was done on a sample of PBMCs or T cells enriched from blood (not recorded which). The chain joins TRBV11-2 to TRBJ2-1; 8 bases are a match to TRBD1. The CDR3 sequence is CASSFSGGDEQFF. The DNA for the CDR3 is TGTGCCAGCAGCTTTTCAGGGGGCGATGAGCAGTTCTTC.